This TCR beta chain is drawn from a study of T-cell memory formation after mild COVID-19 (dated by TCRdb to about 2021). With regard to the full study: TCR sequence clusters from the two donors were found to be largely donor specific. Two young, previously healthy adult volunteers, one female and one male, were included in the cohort. Longitudinal TCRalpha and TCRbeta repertoire sequencing tracked T-cell clones expanding and contracting after mild COVID-19 in a couple of donors.

Ficoll-Paque density gradient centrifugation was used to isolate PBMCs. Cut back by 4 bases and 2 bases, the V and J ends lie 9 bases apart. The CDR3 runs 13 residues from the cysteine to the phenylalanine. CDR3 DNA is the only sequence kept; it has 39 bases, read in frame from the first base. For CDR1 and CDR2, the germline V gene lists SGDLS and YYNGEE. General study outcomes and caveats: From day 15 to 85, contracting clones showed balanced CD4/CD8 phenotypes, whereas a second wave of clones that expanded from day 15 to 37 leaned towards CD4+. The detection of some responding clones in pre-infection memory suggests that pre-existing cross-reactive memory T cells joined the SARS-CoV-2 response. The study included only a couple of mild cases, and larger cohorts that include severe cases with pre-infection samples were judged to be necessary. SARS-CoV-2 specificity was not confirmed for the second-wave clones peaking on day 37. Contracting CD4+ clones appeared mostly in the CM and EM memory subsets, whereas CD8+ clones were enriched in EMRA.

In this sample, this clonotype turned up many times. It lacks a known antigen. The input lacks base qualities; no much larger clone sits a single base away. Instrument on record: Illumina NovaSeq 6000. TCRalpha and TCRbeta cDNA libraries were constructed by 5'RACE with constant-segment primers, with sample barcodes and unique molecular identifiers being introduced. Trizol reagent was used to extract RNA from every sample. Libraries were amplified in two PCR steps, with a second sample barcode and Illumina TruSeq adapters added in the second step. Sequencing of the libraries was done on an Illumina NovaSeq, producing 2 x 150 bp paired-end reads. The authors' pipeline ran thus. With migec v1.2.7, reads were demultiplexed and then collapsed into UMI-guided consensus sequences. Using mixcr v2.1.11, UMI consensuses were aligned to TRA and TRB V and J templates and then assembled into clonotypes. A clonotype was counted as expanded or contracted only if both edgeR and NoisET called the change significant, with noise models trained on biological replicates. For edgeR calls, a false discovery rate-adjusted p below 0.01 and a log2 fold-change threshold of 1 were applied. As an exploratory analysis of dynamics, max-normalized trajectories of the 1000 most abundant clonotypes were examined with PCA combined with hierarchical clustering. Separately sequenced CD4+ and CD8+ repertoires were used to assign a CD4 or CD8 phenotype to each responding clone. TCRdb ran its own pipeline on the public reads, namely fastp trimming at Q25 and MiXCR clone calling, and kept in-frame beta chains. Rows with one shared CDR3 protein collapse into an entry with the most common genes and DNA. The V and J calls, along with clone size, are taken from TCRdb and not from the paper's own processing. The sample records approximately 490,000 distinct CDR3 sequences, about a fifth of which are singletons. The top ten constitute about an eighth of the sample.

This receptor was identified in an adult woman who had mild COVID-19 (a few samples of this study predate the infection). The sample titles of this study are shuffled in the database, so cell type and time point are left out; the donor was told from shared clones. The V and J genes are TRBV9 and TRBJ1-1; TRBD1 might be the D gene, on 5 matching bases. The source material was PBMCs or a T cell subset sorted from them (not recorded which). The bases are TGTGCCAGCAGCTGGGGGACCAACACTGAAGCTTTCTTT. This sequence encodes CASSWGTNTEAFF. Reference TRBV9 and TRBJ1-1 genes cover what lies past the CDR3, so the full variable domain is DSGVTQTPKHLITATGQRVTLRCSPRSGDLSVYWYQQSLDQGLQFLIQYYNGEERAKGNILERFSAQQFPDLHSELNLSSLELGDSALYFCASSWGTNTEAFFGQGTRLTVV.